Listed below are T cell receptor beta chains from one sample, sequenced in a study of T cell clonotyping in hematopoietic cell transplantation. The data were produced by immunoSEQ multiplex PCR, yet TCRdb's version contains in-frame clones alone and is incomplete. The sample yields approximately 41,000 clones, approximately 95% seen once. The specimen sequenced was peripheral blood mononuclear cells. The source of these receptors is a man aged 30 to 39 in good health. Some clones in this sample may be carry-over from other donors' samples. Both conserved end residues are part of each CDR3. The order of the fields is V gene, D gene, J gene, clone size, CDR3 DNA, CDR3 protein. The D gene is left open where the match is weak. Size values are once, few and many counts, or a class for expanded clones, and some rows have none.

v_gene: TRBV7-2
d_gene: -
j_gene: TRBJ2-2
abundance: -
CDR3nt: TGTGCCAGTAGCTTATACCTCGGGGAGCTGTTTTTT
CDR3aa: CASSLYLGELFF

v_gene: TRBV27
d_gene: -
j_gene: TRBJ1-1
abundance: -
CDR3nt: TGTGCCAGCAGTTTACAGGGGAACGCTGAAGCTTTCTTT
CDR3aa: CASSLQGNAEAFF

v_gene: TRBV19
d_gene: TRBD1
j_gene: TRBJ1-1
abundance: -
CDR3nt: TGTGCCAGTAGTGGACGCAGGGGGCCGGGCACTGAAGCTTTCTTT
CDR3aa: CASSGRRGPGTEAFF

v_gene: TRBV7-3
d_gene: -
j_gene: TRBJ1-3
abundance: -
CDR3nt: TGTGCCAGCAGCTTAACTGGGACTGGAAACACCATATATTTT
CDR3aa: CASSLTGTGNTIYF

v_gene: TRBV6-4
d_gene: -
j_gene: TRBJ2-1
abundance: -
CDR3nt: TGTGCCAGCAGTGACCATGAGGAGGGGTCTCACAATGAGCAGTTCTTC
CDR3aa: CASSDHEEGSHNEQFF

v_gene: TRBV30
d_gene: -
j_gene: TRBJ1-3
abundance: once
CDR3nt: TGTGCCTGGAGTTCAGGTTCTGGAAACACCATATATTTT
CDR3aa: CAWSSGSGNTIYF

v_gene: TRBV27
d_gene: -
j_gene: TRBJ2-7
abundance: -
CDR3nt: TGTGCCAGCAGTTTATATGGGACGGACTCCTACGAGCAGTACTTC
CDR3aa: CASSLYGTDSYEQYF

v_gene: TRBV9
d_gene: -
j_gene: TRBJ2-3
abundance: -
CDR3nt: TGTGCCAGCAGCGTAGATTCAGGCACGCAGTATTTT
CDR3aa: CASSVDSGTQYF

v_gene: TRBV5-6
d_gene: -
j_gene: TRBJ1-4
abundance: once
CDR3nt: TGTGCCAGCAGCTTGGAACAGGTTCGTGCTAATGAAAAACTGTTTTTT
CDR3aa: CASSLEQVRANEKLFF

v_gene: TRBV10-3
d_gene: TRBD1
j_gene: TRBJ1-2
abundance: -
CDR3nt: TGTGCCATCAGTGAAGCTGAAGACAGGGACTACACCTTC
CDR3aa: CAISEAEDRDYTF

v_gene: TRBV6-1
d_gene: -
j_gene: TRBJ2-6
abundance: few
CDR3nt: TGTGCCAGCAGTGAAGGTAACTCTGGGGCCAACGTCCTGACTTTC
CDR3aa: CASSEGNSGANVLTF

v_gene: TRBV5-4
d_gene: -
j_gene: TRBJ2-1
abundance: -
CDR3nt: TGTGCCAGCAGTCTAGACCAATACAATGAGCAGTTCTTC
CDR3aa: CASSLDQYNEQFF

v_gene: TRBV18
d_gene: -
j_gene: TRBJ1-2
abundance: -
CDR3nt: TGTGCCAGCTCGCCCTCCGGGACGACGGTAGTCTATGGCTACACCTTC
CDR3aa: CASSPSGTTVVYGYTF

v_gene: TRBV6-5
d_gene: -
j_gene: TRBJ2-1
abundance: -
CDR3nt: TGTGCCAGCAGCCGCCGGGAAGGGAGTGAGCAGTTCTTC
CDR3aa: CASSRREGSEQFF

v_gene: TRBV6-5
d_gene: -
j_gene: TRBJ1-1
abundance: once
CDR3nt: TGTGCCAGCAGTTCGAGGACCCGAGGCACTGAAGCTTTCTTT
CDR3aa: CASSSRTRGTEAFF

v_gene: TRBV7-3
d_gene: -
j_gene: TRBJ2-2
abundance: -
CDR3nt: TGTGCCAGCAGCTTAGTATCCACCGGGGAGCTGTTTTTT
CDR3aa: CASSLVSTGELFF

v_gene: TRBV11-3
d_gene: TRBD2
j_gene: TRBJ2-7
abundance: -
CDR3nt: TGTGCCAGCATGAGCCGGGGGGGATCCTACGAGCAGTACTTC
CDR3aa: CASMSRGGSYEQYF

v_gene: TRBV29-1
d_gene: -
j_gene: TRBJ2-7
abundance: -
CDR3nt: TGCAGCGTTGAAGGCGGAGGGAGCTCCTACGAGCAGTACTTC
CDR3aa: CSVEGGGSSYEQYF

v_gene: TRBV5-1
d_gene: TRBD1
j_gene: TRBJ2-3
abundance: -
CDR3nt: TGCGCCAGCAGCGCCGGGACAGGGGGCGAGACAGATACGCAGTATTTT
CDR3aa: CASSAGTGGETDTQYF

v_gene: TRBV27
d_gene: -
j_gene: TRBJ1-2
abundance: -
CDR3nt: TGTGCCAGCAGTTTATACCAGGGGTTGAACTATGGCTACACCTTC
CDR3aa: CASSLYQGLNYGYTF